What follows are 23 T cell receptor beta chains derived from one specimen sequenced in a study of cytomegalovirus exposure and HLA in healthy donors. Amplification used 60 Vbeta primers and 13 Jbeta primers. Data came from immunoSEQ multiplex PCR; TCRdb stores just in-frame clones and leaves some out. The sample gives 100,000 to 120,000 clones, around 85% of which show up once; 6.2% is in the top ten. Source material: PBMCs. All receptors derive from a man aged 25 to 40 in good health and CMV-seropositive.

In this sample, this clone turned up once. The chain recombines TRBV19 with TRBJ2-5; tentative D call: TRBD2 (6 bases). The CDR3 is 17 amino acids. Germline assignment: CDR1 LNHDA and CDR2 SQIVND (reference sequence). The germline V and J ends were trimmed by 7 bases and 2 bases, with 23 bases remaining between them. The CDR3 here is CASTDGRSHRGQETQYF. The CDR3 DNA sequence: TGTGCCAGTACCGATGGGCGCTCGCACCGGGGGCAAGAGACCCAGTACTTC.

This clone was seen more than once but under ten times. The chain recombines TRBV9 with TRBJ1-1; D is undetermined. Trimming removed 4 bases at V and 2 bases at J, with 9 bases between. Germline assignment: CDR1 SGDLS and CDR2 YYNGEE. The CDR3 is 13 amino acids. CDR3: CASSPPRNTEAFF. The CDR3, as DNA: TGTGCCAGCAGCCCCCCCAGAAACACTGAAGCTTTCTTT.

V is TRBV7-9 and J is TRBJ2-5; TRBD2 might be the D (5 bases). Trimming cost V 2 bases and J 5 bases, with 9 bases left between them. Germline values: CDR1 SEHNR, CDR2 FQNEAQ (reference sequence). This CDR3 is 13 amino acids long. CDR3 loop: CASSLPGDETQYF. In nucleotides, the CDR3 is TGTGCCAGCAGCTTACCCGGGGATGAGACCCAGTACTTC. The whole variable domain, filled in from reference TRBV7-9 and TRBJ2-5, reads DTGVSQNPRHKITKRGQNVTFRCDPISEHNRLYWYRQTLGQGPEFLTYFQNEAQLEKSRLLSDRFSAERPKGSFSTLEIQRTEQGDSAMYLCASSLPGDETQYFGPGTRLLVL.

CDR3 residues: CASSWGGNQPQHF. The CDR3 region has the DNA TGCGCCAGCAGCTGGGGCGGCAATCAGCCCCAGCATTTT. The rearrangement links TRBV5-1 to TRBJ1-5; D perhaps matches TRBD1 (5 bases). Trimming shortened V by 3 bases and J by 2 bases, and 6 bases separated the two germline ends. Germline V CDR1 and CDR2: SGHRS, YFSETQ. This CDR3 is built from 13 residues.

The chain carries TRBV2 and TRBJ2-5; perhaps TRBD2 as D (5 bases). The CDR3 spans 14 residues. The germline V gene has CDR1 SNHLY and CDR2 FYNNEI. Trimming cost V 6 bases and J 4 bases, with 15 bases left between them. CDR3 coding DNA: TGTGCCAGCAGGGCGGGCTCGGTGGGAGAGACCCAGTACTTC. It yields the protein CASRAGSVGETQYF.

The chain uses TRBV7-9 and TRBJ1-2, with a weak D call TRBD1 (5 bases). The V and J ends lost 1 base and 4 bases respectively, with 10 bases between them. The CDR3 covers 14 residues. The germline gives CDR1 SEHNR, CDR2 FQNEAQ (reference sequence). DNA for the CDR3: TGTGCCAGCAGCTTAGACAGGACCATCTATGGCTACACCTTC. Encoded protein: CASSLDRTIYGYTF.

This clone was detected a few times. J is TRBJ2-7 and V is TRBV25-1; the match to TRBD2 covers 7 bases. CDR1 is MGHDK and CDR2 is SYGVNS in the germline V gene. The ends lost 1 base at V and 4 bases at J; junction bases unmatched: 13. This CDR3 is built from 17 residues. DNA for the CDR3: TGTGCCAGCAGTGAATCCCCGGGGAGGGTAGGGGAGTACGAGCAGTACTTC. Translated, it gives CASSESPGRVGEYEQYF.

This chain uses TRBV2 with TRBJ2-2; D possibly corresponds to TRBD2 (6 bases). Germline values: CDR1 SNHLY, CDR2 FYNNEI. The CDR3 runs 14 residues. V lost 7 bases, J lost 6 bases, and 15 bases lay in between. CDR3 bases: TGTGCCAGCATCAAGGACTATACCCCCGGGGAGCTGTTTTTT. Translating gives CASIKDYTPGELFF.

The genes are TRBV9 and TRBJ2-5; tentative D call: TRBD2 (6 bases). V was shortened by 4 bases and J by 6 bases, with 10 bases between the two germline ends. The CDR3 runs 12 residues. Germline CDR1 reads SGDLS; CDR2 reads YYNGEE. The CDR3: CASSWDSKTQYF. The DNA for the CDR3 is TGTGCCAGCAGCTGGGACTCGAAGACCCAGTACTTC.

A word on this clone: Different DNA sequences within this sample yield the same CDR3. The rearrangement links TRBV5-1 to TRBJ2-7; TRBD1 agrees at 7 bases. Trimming took 2 bases from V and 3 from J; bases not matched to a gene: 2. Germline CDR1 SGHRS, CDR2 YFSETQ. The CDR3 sequence is 13 residues long. The CDR3 is CASSLTGVYEQYF. CDR3 DNA: TGCGCCAGCAGCTTAACAGGGGTCTACGAGCAGTACTTC.

The V and J genes are TRBV12-5 and TRBJ2-5; 7 bases fit TRBD2. Germline lookup yields CDR1 LGHNT and CDR2 FRNRAP. The CDR3 consists of 14 residues. V shed 1 base and J 3 bases; nucleotides not matched to a gene: 2. DNA of the CDR3: TGTGCTAGTGGTTTGGGGCTAGCGGAAGAGACCCAGTACTTC. Amino acids: CASGLGLAEETQYF. Full variable domain (missing parts from reference TRBV12-5 and TRBJ2-5): DARVTQTPRHKVTEMGQEVTMRCQPILGHNTVFWYRQTMMQGLELLAYFRNRAPLDDSGMPKDRFSAEMPDATLATLKIQPSEPRDSAVYFCASGLGLAEETQYFGPGTRLLVL.

The chain's CDR3 is CASSSEQGPDEQFF. The CDR3 DNA reads TGTGCCAGCAGCTCCGAACAGGGTCCGGATGAGCAGTTCTTC. The chain carries TRBV13 and TRBJ2-1; a possible D gene is TRBD1 (6 bases). Per germline, CDR1 PRHDT and CDR2 FYEKMQ (reference sequence). This CDR3 comprises 14 residues. With 4 bases removed from V and 8 bases from J, the gap between germline ends came to 15 bases.

Comment on this clone: This sample also contains other DNA sequences that code for the same CDR3. This chain connects TRBV7-2 to TRBJ1-4; 7 bases are a match to TRBD1. This CDR3 comprises 16 residues. V shed 6 bases, J shed 2 bases, and the junction held 9 bases outside the gene matches. The germline CDR1 and CDR2 sequences are SGHTA and FQGNSA. CDR3 DNA sequence: TGTGCCAGCAGTTTAAATCAGGGGGGCACTAATGAAAAACTGTTTTTT. This sequence encodes CASSLNQGGTNEKLFF.

The chain joins TRBV7-6 to TRBJ2-3; 8 bases are shared with TRBD2. The V segment lost 2 bases and the J segment 6 bases; nucleotides outside the gene matches: 10. The CDR3 extends over 16 amino acids. Per germline, CDR1 SGHVS and CDR2 FNYEAQ. CDR3 residues: CASSLNWRGARDTQYF. The CDR3 DNA follows: TGTGCCAGCAGCTTAAATTGGCGGGGGGCAAGGGATACGCAGTATTTT. Supplemented by reference TRBV7-6 and TRBJ2-3, the full variable domain reads GAGVSQSPRYKVTKRGQDVALRCDPISGHVSLYWYRQALGQGPEFLTYFNYEAQQDKSGLPNDRFSAERPEGSISTLTIQRTEQRDSAMYRCASSLNWRGARDTQYFGPGTRLTVL.

The rearrangement links TRBV5-1 to TRBJ2-2; 12 positions match TRBD1. Germline V lookup: CDR1 SGHRS, CDR2 YFSETQ. The J segment lost 1 base and the V segment lost 3 bases, leaving 10 bases of the junction unmatched. CDR3 length: 19 amino acids. CDR3 bases: TGCGCCAGCAGCTACTATACCGGGACAGGGGGCCGGAACACCGGGGAGCTGTTTTTT. Translation gives CASSYYTGTGGRNTGELFF.

This clone was seen more than once but under ten times. The chain has TRBV4-3 and TRBJ1-1; D is unresolved. The CDR3 totals 14 residues. Germline values: CDR1 LGHNA, CDR2 YSLEER. V was cut by 1 base and J by 6 bases, with 12 bases left in between. The CDR3 protein is CASSQGLRSAEAFF. DNA of the CDR3: TGCGCCAGCAGCCAAGGTCTAAGATCCGCTGAAGCTTTCTTT.

The rearrangement joins TRBV2 to TRBJ2-5; possibly TRBD1 for D (5 bases). Trimming took 2 bases from V and 1 from J, leaving 8 bases between them. The CDR3 sequence is 14 residues long. Germline V gives CDR1 SNHLY, CDR2 FYNNEI. CDR3 region: CASSERRVQETQYF. CDR3 DNA: TGTGCCAGCAGTGAACGCAGGGTCCAAGAGACCCAGTACTTC.

This chain links TRBV11-3 with TRBJ2-7; 10 bases agree with TRBD1. Germline V gene lookup returns CDR1 SGHNT and CDR2 YENEEA. The CDR3 has 15 residues. Trimming cost V 5 bases and J 4 bases; bases outside gene matches: 8. The CDR3 region has the DNA TGTGCCAGCAGCGCCCGGGACAGGGGTACTTACGAGCAGTACTTC. It encodes CASSARDRGTYEQYF.

The V call is TRBV30, the J call TRBJ1-1; D remains unclear. CDR3 length: 14 residues. In germline, CDR1 is GTSNPN, CDR2 SVGIG (reference sequence). V was shortened by 4 bases and J by 1 base, with 13 bases between the two germline ends. CDR3 amino acids: CAWTGPIRNTEAFF. The DNA for the CDR3 is TGTGCCTGGACTGGGCCAATTAGGAACACTGAAGCTTTCTTT. Full variable domain (missing parts from reference TRBV30 and TRBJ1-1): SQTIHQWPATLVQPVGSPLSLECTVEGTSNPNLYWYRQAAGRGLQLLFYSVGIGQISSEVPQNLSASRPQDRQFILSSKKLLLSDSGFYLCAWTGPIRNTEAFFGQGTRLTVV.

This chain connects TRBV5-1 to TRBJ2-5; 8 bases match TRBD1. Germline CDR1 reads SGHRS; CDR2 reads YFSETQ. This CDR3 has 14 residues. J lost 4 bases, V lost 4 bases, and 6 bases had no gene match. The CDR3 region is CASSPATGGETQYF. CDR3 sequence (DNA): TGCGCCAGCAGCCCCGCCACAGGGGGAGAGACCCAGTACTTC.

In regard to this clone: Sequence at one end of the junction differs from germline and may be a read error. The V call is TRBV11-1, the J call TRBJ2-6, with a possible D match to TRBD2 (6 bases). The CDR3 consists of 13 residues. Germline V gives CDR1 SGHAT, CDR2 FQDESV (reference sequence). This chain's CDR3 is CASSLTGGNVLTF. Written as DNA, the CDR3 is TGTGCCAGCAGCTTAACCGGGGGCAACGTCCTGACTTTC.

For this clone: The same CDR3 can be traced to other DNA sequences in this sample. This sequence joins TRBV20-1 and TRBJ2-1; D gene ambiguous. Trimming left V 4 bases short and J 6 bases short, with 4 bases between. The CDR3 is made up of 10 amino acids. CDR1 is DFQATT, CDR2 SNEGSKA, per germline (reference sequence). The CDR3 sequence is CSATRNEQFF. The DNA of the CDR3 is TGCAGTGCTACTCGCAATGAGCAGTTCTTC.

The chain uses TRBV6-4 and TRBJ2-3; 9 bases are shared with TRBD2. The CDR3 covers 17 residues. Germline loops: CDR1 MRHNA, CDR2 SNTAGT. V shed 3 bases and J 4 bases; nucleotides not matched to a gene: 11. The CDR3 coding sequence is TGTGCCAGCAGTGAAATGCGAGGCGGGGGGGCTTCAGATACGCAGTATTTT. It codes for CASSEMRGGGASDTQYF.